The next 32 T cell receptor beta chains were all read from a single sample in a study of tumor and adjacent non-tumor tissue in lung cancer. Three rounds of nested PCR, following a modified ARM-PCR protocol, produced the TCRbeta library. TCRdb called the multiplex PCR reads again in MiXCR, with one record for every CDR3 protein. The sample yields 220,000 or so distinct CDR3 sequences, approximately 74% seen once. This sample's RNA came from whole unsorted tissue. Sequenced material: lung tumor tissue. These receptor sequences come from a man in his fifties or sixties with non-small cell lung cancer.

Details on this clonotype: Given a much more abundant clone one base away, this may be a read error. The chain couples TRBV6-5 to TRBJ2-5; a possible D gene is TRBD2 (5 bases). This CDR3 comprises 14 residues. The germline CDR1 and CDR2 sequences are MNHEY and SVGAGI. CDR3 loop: CANSYTPGRETQYF. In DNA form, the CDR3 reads TGTGCCAACAGTTACACCCCGGGGAGAGAGACCCAGTACTTC.

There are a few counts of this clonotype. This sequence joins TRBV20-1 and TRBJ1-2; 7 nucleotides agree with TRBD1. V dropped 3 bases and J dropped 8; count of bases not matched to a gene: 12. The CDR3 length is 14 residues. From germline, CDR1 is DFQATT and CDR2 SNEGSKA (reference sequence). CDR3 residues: CSASPGQISSGYTF. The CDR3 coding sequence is TGCAGTGCTAGTCCGGGACAGATATCTTCGGGCTACACCTTC.

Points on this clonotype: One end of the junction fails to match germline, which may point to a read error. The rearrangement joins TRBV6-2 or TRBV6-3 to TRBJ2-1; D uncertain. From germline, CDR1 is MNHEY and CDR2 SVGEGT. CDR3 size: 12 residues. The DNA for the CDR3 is TGTGTCAGCAGTTCTAGCTACAATGAGCAGTTCTTC. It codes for CVSSSSYNEQFF.

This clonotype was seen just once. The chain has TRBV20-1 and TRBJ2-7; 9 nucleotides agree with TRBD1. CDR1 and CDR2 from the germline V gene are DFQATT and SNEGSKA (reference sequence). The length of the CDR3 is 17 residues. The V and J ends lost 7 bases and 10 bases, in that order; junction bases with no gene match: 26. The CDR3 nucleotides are TGCAGTGATAGGAATTCGGACAGGGGCCTTTCCCGGATGGAACAGTACTTC. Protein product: CSDRNSDRGLSRMEQYF.

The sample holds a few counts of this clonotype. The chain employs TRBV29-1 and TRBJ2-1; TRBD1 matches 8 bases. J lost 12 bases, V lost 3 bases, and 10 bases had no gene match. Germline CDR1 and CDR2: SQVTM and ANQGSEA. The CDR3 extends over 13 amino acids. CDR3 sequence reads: CSVDRQGAFWQFF. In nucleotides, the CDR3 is TGCAGCGTTGATCGGCAGGGGGCGTTCTGGCAGTTCTTC.

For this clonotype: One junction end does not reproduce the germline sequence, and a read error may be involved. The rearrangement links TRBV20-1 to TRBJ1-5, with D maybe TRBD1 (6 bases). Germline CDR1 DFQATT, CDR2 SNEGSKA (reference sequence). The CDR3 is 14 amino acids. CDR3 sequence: CSAPGGSSNQPQRF. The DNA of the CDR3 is TGCAGTGCTCCTGGGGGCTCGAGCAATCAGCCCCAGCGTTTT.

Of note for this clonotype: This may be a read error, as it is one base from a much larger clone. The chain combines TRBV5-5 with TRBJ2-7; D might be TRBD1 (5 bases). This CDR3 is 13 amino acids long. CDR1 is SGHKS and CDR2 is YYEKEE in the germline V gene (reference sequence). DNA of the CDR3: TGTGTCAGCAGTCGACAGTCATCCTACGAGCAGTACTTC. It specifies CVSSRQSSYEQYF.

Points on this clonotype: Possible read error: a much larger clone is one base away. CDR3 in amino acids: CASSRETRQTGNTIYF. The CDR3 coding sequence is TGCGCCAGCAGCCGAGAGACAAGACAGACGGGAAACACCATATATTTT. The genes are TRBV4-3 and TRBJ1-3, with D perhaps matching TRBD1 (5 bases). This CDR3 has 16 amino acids. Trimming removed 4 bases at V and 4 bases at J, with 17 bases between. The germline V gene has CDR1 LGHNA and CDR2 YSLEER.

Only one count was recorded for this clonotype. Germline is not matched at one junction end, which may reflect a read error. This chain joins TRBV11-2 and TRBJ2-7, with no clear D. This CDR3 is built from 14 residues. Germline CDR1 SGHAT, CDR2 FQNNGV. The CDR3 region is CASSLGPLADEQYF. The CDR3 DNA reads TGTGCCAGTAGCTTAGGCCCGCTCGCGGACGAGCAGTACTTC.

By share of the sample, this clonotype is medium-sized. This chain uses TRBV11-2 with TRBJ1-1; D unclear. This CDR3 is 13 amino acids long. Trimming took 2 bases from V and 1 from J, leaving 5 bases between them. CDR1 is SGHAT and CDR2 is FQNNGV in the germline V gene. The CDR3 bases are TGTGCCAGCAGCTTAAAGCGGAACACTGAAGCTTTCTTT. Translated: CASSLKRNTEAFF.

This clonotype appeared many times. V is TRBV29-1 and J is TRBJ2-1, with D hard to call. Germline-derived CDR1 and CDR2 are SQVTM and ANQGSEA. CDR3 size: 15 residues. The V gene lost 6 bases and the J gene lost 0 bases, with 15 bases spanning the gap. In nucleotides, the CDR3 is TGCAGCGTGAACCCCACACTTAGCTCCTACAATGAGCAGTTCTTC. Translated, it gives CSVNPTLSSYNEQFF.

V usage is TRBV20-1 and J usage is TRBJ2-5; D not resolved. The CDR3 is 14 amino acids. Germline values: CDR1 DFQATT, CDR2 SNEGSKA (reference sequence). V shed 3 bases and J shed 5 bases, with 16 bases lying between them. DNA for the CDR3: TGCAGTGCTAGGCCCCTAATTAGAATGGAGACCCAGTACTTC. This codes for CSARPLIRMETQYF.

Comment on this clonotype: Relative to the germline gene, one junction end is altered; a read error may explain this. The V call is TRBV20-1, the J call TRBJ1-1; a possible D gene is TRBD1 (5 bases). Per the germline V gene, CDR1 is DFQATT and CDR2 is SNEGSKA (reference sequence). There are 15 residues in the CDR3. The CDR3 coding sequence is TGCAGTGATAGTGGCTGGGGGTCCATGAACGCTGAAGCTTTCTTT. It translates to CSDSGWGSMNAEAFF.

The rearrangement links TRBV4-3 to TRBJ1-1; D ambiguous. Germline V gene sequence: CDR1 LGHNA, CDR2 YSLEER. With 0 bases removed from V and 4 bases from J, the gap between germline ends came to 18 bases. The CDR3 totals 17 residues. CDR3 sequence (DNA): TGCGCCAGCAGCCAAGACGTTCTGGGGAATTCGGGCACTGAAGCTTTCTTT. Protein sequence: CASSQDVLGNSGTEAFF.

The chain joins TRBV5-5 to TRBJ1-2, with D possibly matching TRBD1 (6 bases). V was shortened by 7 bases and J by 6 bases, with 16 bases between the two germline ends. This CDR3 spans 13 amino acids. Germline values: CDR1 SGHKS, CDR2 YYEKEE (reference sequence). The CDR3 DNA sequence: TGTGCCAGCTGGGCCGACAGGTACAATGGCTACACCTTC. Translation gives CASWADRYNGYTF.

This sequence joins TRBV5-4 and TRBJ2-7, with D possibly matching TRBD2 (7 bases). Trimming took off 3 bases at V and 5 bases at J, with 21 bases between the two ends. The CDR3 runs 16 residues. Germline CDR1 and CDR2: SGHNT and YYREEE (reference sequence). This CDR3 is CASSSESGGARNEQYF. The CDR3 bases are TGTGCCAGCAGCTCTGAGAGTGGGGGGGCACGAAACGAGCAGTACTTC.

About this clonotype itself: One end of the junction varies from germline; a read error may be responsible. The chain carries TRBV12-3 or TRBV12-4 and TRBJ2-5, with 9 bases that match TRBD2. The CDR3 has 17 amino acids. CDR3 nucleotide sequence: TGTACCAGCAGTTCGCTAGCGGGACCTTGGTACCAAGAGACCCAGTACTTC. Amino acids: CTSSSLAGPWYQETQYF.

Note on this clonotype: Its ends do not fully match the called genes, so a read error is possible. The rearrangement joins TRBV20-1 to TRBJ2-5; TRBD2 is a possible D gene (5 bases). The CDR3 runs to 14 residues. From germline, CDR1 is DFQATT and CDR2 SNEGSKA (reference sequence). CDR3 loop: CSTRLALTSETQYF. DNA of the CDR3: TGCAGTACTAGACTCGCCCTTACCTCGGAGACCCAGTACTTC.

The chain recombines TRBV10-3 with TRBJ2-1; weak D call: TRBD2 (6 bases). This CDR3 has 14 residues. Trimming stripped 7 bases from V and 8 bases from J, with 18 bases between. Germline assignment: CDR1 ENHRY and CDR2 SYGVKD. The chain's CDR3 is CAIIPGRSSDEQFF. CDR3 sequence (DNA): TGTGCCATCATCCCAGGGAGGAGTTCGGATGAGCAGTTCTTC.

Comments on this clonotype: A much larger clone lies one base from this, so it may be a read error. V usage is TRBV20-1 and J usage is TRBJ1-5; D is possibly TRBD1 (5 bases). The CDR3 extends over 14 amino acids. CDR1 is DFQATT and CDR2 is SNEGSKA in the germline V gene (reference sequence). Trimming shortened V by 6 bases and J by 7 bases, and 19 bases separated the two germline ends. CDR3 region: CSAPKGMSGQPQHF. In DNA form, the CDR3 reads TGCAGTGCGCCTAAGGGGATGTCTGGGCAGCCCCAGCATTTT.

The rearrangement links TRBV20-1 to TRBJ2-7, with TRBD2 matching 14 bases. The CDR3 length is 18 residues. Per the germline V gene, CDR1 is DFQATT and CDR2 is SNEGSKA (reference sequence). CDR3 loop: CTPRVGTSGRAGTYEQYF. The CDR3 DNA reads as TGCACTCCTAGAGTTGGGACTAGCGGGAGAGCCGGGACCTACGAGCAGTACTTC.

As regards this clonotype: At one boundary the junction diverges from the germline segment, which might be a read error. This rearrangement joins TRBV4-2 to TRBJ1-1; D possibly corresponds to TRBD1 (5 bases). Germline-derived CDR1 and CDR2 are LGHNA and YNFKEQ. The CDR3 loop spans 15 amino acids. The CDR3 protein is CASSQEVRRGLLAFF. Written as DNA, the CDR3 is TGTGCAAGCAGCCAAGAGGTCAGGCGGGGACTGTTGGCTTTCTTT.

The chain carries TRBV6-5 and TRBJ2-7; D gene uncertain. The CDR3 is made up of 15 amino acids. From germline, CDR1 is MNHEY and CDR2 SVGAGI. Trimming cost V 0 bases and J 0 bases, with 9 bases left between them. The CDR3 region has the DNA TGTGCCAGCAGTTACTCTTTGGACGTCTCCTACGAGCAGTACTTC. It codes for CASSYSLDVSYEQYF.

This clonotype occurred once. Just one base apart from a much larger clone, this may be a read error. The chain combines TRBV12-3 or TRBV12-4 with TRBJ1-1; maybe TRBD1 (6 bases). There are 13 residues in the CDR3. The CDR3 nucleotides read TGTGCCAGCAGCCCAAATCAGGGGACTGTAGCTTTCTTT. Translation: CASSPNQGTVAFF.

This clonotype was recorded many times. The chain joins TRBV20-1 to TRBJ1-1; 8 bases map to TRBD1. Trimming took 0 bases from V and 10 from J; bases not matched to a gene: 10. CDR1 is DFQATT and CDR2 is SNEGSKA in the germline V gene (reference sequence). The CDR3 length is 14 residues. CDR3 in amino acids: CSAREGAGGLVAFF. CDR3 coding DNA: TGCAGTGCTAGAGAGGGGGCAGGGGGCCTCGTAGCTTTCTTT.

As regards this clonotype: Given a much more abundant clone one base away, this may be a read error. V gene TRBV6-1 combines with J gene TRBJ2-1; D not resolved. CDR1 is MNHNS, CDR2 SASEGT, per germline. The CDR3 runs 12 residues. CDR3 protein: CASSARYKEQFF. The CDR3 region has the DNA TGTGCCAGCAGTGCCAGATACAAAGAGCAGTTCTTC.

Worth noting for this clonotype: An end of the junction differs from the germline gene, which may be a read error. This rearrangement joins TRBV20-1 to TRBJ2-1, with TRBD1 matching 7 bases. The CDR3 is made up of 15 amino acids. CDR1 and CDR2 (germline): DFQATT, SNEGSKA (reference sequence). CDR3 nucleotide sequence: TGTAGTCCTAGAGATCCCCGGGCAGGGGGCAATGAGCAGTTCTTC. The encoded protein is CSPRDPRAGGNEQFF.

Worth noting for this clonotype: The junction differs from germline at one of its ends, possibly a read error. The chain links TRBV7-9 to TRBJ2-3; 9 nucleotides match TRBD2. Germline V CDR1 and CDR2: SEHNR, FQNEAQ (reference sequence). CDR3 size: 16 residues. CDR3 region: CVSSFSLAGCTDTQYF. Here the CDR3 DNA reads TGTGTCAGCAGCTTTTCCCTAGCGGGATGCACAGATACTCAGTATTTT.

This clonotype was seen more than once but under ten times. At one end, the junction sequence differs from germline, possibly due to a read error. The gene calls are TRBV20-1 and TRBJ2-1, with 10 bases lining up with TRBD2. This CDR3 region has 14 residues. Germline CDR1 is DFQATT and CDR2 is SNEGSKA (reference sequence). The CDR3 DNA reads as TGCAGTGCGAGAGGACTAGCGGCCTGGGGTGAGCAGTTCTTC. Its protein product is CSARGLAAWGEQFF.

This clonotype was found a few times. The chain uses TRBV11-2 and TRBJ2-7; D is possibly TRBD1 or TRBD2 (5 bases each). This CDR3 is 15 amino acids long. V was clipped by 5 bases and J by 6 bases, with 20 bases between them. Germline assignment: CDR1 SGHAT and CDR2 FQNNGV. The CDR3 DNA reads TGTGCCAGCAGCCCCGCCTCCAGGGAGATTCTCGAGCAGTACTTC. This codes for CASSPASREILEQYF.

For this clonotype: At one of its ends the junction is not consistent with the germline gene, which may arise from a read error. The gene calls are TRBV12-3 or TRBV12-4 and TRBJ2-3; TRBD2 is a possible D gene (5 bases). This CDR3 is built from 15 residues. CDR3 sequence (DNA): TGTGCCAGCACTTTACGAGGGAGAGCTCCAGATACGCAGTATTTT. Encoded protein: CASTLRGRAPDTQYF.

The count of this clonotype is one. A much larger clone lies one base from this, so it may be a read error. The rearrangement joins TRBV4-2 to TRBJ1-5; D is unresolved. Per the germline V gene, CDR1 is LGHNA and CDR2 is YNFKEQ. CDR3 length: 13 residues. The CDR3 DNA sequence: TGTGCCAGCAGCCAAGAGCGGAATCAGCCCCTGCATTTT. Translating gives CASSQERNQPLHF.